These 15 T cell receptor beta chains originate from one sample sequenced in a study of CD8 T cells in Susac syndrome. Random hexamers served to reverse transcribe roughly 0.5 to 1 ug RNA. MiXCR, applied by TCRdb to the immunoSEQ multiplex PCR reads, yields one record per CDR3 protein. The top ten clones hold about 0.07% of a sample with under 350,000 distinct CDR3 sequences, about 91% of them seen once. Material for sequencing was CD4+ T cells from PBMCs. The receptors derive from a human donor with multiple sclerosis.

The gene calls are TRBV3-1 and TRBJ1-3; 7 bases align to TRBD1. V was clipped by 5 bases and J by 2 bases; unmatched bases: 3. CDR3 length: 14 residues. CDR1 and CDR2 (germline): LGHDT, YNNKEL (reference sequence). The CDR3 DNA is TGTGCCAGCAGCGGACAGGCGGCTGGAAACACCATATATTTT. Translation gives CASSGQAAGNTIYF.

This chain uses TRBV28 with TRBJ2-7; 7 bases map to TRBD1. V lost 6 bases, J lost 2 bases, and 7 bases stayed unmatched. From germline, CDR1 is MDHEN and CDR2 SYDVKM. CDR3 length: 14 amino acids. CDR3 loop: CASRRDSITYEQYF. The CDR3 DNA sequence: TGTGCCAGCAGACGGGACAGTATAACCTACGAGCAGTACTTC.

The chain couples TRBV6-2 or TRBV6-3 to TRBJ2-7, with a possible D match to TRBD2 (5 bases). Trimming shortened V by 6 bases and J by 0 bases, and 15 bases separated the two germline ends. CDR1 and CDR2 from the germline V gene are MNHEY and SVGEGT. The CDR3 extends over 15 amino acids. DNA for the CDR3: TGTGCCAGCAGCTCCTATCGGGGAACCTCCTACGAGCAGTACTTC. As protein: CASSSYRGTSYEQYF.

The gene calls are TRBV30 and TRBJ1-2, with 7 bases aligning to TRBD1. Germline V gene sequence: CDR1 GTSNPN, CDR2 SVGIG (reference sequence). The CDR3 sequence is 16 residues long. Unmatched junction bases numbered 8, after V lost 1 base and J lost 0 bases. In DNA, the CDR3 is TGTGCCTGGAGTGACCCACTCGGGACAGCTAACTATGGCTACACCTTC. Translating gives CAWSDPLGTANYGYTF.

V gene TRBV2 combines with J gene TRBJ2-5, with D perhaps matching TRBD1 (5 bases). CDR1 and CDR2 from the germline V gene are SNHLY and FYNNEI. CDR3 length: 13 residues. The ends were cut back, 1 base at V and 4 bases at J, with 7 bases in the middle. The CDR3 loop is CASSEVRGETQYF. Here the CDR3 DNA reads TGTGCCAGCAGTGAAGTAAGGGGAGAGACCCAGTACTTC.

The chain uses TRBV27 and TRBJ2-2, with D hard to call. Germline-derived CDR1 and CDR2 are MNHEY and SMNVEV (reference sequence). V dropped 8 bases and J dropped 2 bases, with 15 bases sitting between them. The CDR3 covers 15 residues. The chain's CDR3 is CASSALRLNTGELFF. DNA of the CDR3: TGTGCCAGCTCCGCCTTGCGGCTTAACACCGGGGAGCTGTTTTTT.

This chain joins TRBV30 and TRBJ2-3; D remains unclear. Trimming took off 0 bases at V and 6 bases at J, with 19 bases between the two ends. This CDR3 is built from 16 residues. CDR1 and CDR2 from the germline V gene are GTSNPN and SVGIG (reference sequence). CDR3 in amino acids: CAWSVTFARRVDTQYF. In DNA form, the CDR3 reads TGTGCCTGGAGTGTAACGTTCGCTCGCCGGGTGGATACGCAGTATTTT.

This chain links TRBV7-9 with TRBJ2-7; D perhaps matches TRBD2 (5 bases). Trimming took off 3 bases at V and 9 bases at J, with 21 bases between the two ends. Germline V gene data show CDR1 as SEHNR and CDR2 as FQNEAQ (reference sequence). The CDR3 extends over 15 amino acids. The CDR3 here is CASSLGQRTLPTQYF. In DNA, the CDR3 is TGTGCCAGCAGCTTGGGTCAGCGGACCCTACCCACGCAGTACTTC.

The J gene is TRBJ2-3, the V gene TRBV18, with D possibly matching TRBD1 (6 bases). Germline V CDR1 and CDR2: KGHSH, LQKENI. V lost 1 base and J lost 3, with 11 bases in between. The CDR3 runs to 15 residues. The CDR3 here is CASSPRAGETDTQYF. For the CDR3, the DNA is TGTGCCAGCTCACCACGGGCAGGGGAGACAGATACGCAGTATTTT. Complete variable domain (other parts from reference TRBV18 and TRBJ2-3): NAGVMQNPRHLVRRRGQEARLRCSPMKGHSHVYWYRQLPEEGLKFMVYLQKENIIDESGMPKERFSAEFPKEGPSILRIQQVVRGDSAAYFCASSPRAGETDTQYFGPGTRLTVL.

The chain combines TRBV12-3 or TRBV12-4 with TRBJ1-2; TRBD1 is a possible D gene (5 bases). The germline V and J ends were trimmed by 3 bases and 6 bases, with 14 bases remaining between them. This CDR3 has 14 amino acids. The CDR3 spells CASSFSTVGDGYTF. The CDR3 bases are TGTGCCAGCAGTTTCTCGACAGTTGGCGATGGCTACACCTTC.

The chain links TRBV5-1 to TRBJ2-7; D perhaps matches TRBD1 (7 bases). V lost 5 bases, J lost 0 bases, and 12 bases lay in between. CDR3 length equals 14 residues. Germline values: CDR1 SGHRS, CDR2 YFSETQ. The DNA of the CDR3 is TGCGCCAGCAGACCGGGGGACAGCTCCTACGAGCAGTACTTC. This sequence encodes CASRPGDSSYEQYF.

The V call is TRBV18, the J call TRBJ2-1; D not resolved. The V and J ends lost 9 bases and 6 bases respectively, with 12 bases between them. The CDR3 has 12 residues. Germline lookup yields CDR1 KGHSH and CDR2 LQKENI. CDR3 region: CASSRPANEQFF. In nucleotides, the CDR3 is TGTGCCAGTTCTCGGCCAGCCAATGAGCAGTTCTTC.

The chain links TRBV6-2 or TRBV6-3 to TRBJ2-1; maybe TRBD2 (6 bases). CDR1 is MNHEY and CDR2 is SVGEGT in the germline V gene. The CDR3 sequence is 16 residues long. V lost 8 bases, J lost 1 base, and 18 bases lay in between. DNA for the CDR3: TGTGCCAGCGTCCCCTCCGGGAGACAGTCCTACAATGAGCAGTTCTTC. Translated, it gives CASVPSGRQSYNEQFF.

The CDR3 loop is CASSQESRDPRGTQYF. CDR3 nucleotides: TGTGCCAGCAGCCAAGAAAGCCGGGACCCGCGGGGTACGCAGTATTTT. The chain couples TRBV4-2 to TRBJ2-3, with D possibly TRBD2 on 6 matching bases. CDR1 and CDR2 from the germline V gene are LGHNA and YNFKEQ. The CDR3 runs to 16 residues. Trimming pared 0 bases from V and 8 bases from J, leaving 18 bases between.

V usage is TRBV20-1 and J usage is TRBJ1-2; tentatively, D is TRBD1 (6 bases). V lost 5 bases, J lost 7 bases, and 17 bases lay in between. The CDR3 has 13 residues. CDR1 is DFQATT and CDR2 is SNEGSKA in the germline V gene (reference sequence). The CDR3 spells CSARLGGAGGYTF. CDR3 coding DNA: TGCAGTGCTCGGCTGGGGGGCGCGGGTGGCTACACCTTC.